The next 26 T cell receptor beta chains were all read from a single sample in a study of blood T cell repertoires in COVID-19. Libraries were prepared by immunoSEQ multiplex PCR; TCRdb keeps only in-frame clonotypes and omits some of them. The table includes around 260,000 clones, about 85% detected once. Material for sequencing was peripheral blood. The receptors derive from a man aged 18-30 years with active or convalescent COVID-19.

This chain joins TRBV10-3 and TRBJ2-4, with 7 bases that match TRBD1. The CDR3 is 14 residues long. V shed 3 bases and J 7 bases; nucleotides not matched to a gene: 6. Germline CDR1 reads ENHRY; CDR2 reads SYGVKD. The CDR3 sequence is CAISDWDRTNIQYF. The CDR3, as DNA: TGTGCCATCAGTGATTGGGACAGAACCAACATTCAGTACTTC.

CDR3 DNA sequence: TGTGCCAGCAGCGATACGGAGAGGGGCTACACCTTC. Translation: CASSDTERGYTF. This chain joins TRBV9 and TRBJ1-2; no firm D call. The V end lost 3 bases, the J end lost 8 bases, and 11 bases lay between the germline ends. The CDR3 consists of 12 residues. Looked up from germline, CDR1 is SGDLS and CDR2 is YYNGEE. Filled out from reference TRBV9 and TRBJ1-2, the complete variable domain reads DSGVTQTPKHLITATGQRVTLRCSPRSGDLSVYWYQQSLDQGLQFLIQYYNGEERAKGNILERFSAQQFPDLHSELNLSSLELGDSALYFCASSDTERGYTFGSGTRLTVV.

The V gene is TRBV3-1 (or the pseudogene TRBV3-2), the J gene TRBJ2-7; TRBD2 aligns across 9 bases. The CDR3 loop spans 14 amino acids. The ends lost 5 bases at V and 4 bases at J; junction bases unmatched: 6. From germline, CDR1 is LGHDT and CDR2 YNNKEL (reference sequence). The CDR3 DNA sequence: TGTGCCAGCAGCGCTCCGGGACTAGCTTACGAGCAGTACTTC. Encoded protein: CASSAPGLAYEQYF.

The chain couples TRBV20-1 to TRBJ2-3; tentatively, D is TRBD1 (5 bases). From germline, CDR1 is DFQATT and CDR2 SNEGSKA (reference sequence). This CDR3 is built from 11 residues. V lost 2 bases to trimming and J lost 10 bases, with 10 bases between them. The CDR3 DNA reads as TGCAGTGCTAGACCGGACATATCGCAGTATTTT. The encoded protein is CSARPDISQYF.

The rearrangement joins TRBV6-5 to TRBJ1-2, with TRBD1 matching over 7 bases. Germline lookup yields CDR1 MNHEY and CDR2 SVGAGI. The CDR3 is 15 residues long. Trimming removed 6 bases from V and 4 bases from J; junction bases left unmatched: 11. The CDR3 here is CASRPPGQRFYGYTF. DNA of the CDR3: TGTGCCAGCAGACCCCCGGGACAGAGATTCTATGGCTACACCTTC.

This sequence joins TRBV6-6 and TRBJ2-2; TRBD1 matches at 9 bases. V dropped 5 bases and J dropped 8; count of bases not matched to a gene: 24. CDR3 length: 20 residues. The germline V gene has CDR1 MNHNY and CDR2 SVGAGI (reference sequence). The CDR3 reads CASSPSGTGMGARVRGELFF. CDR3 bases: TGTGCCAGCAGTCCGTCCGGGACAGGGATGGGGGCCAGAGTCCGGGGGGAGCTGTTTTTT.

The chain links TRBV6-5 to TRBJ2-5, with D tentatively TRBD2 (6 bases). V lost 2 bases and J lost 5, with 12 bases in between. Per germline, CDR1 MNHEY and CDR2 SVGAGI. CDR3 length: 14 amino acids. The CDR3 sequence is CASSYPGTQETQYF. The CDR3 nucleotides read TGTGCCAGCAGTTACCCAGGGACTCAGGAGACCCAGTACTTC.

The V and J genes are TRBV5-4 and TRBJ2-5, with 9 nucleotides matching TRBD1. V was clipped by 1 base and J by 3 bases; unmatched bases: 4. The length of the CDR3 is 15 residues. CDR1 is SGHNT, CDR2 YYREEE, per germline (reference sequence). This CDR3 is CASSLQWDREETQYF. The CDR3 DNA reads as TGTGCCAGCAGCTTGCAGTGGGACAGGGAAGAGACCCAGTACTTC.

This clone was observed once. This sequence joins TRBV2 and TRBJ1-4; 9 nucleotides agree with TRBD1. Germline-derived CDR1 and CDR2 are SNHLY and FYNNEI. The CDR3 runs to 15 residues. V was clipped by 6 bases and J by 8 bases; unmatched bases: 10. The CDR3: CASRLTGGAREKLFF. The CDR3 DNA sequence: TGTGCCAGCAGACTCACAGGGGGCGCGAGGGAAAAACTGTTTTTT.

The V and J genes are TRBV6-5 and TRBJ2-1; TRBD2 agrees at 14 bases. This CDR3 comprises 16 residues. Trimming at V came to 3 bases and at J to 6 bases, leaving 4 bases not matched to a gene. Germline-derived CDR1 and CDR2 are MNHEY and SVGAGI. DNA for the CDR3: TGTGCCAGCAGTTATTTCGGACTAGCGGGAGGCAATGAGCAGTTCTTC. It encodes CASSYFGLAGGNEQFF.

The CDR3: CASRTRDRNNSPLHF. The CDR3 coding sequence is TGTGCCAGCAGGACCCGGGACAGAAATAATTCACCCCTCCACTTT. J is TRBJ1-6 and V is TRBV27; 7 nucleotides match TRBD1. This CDR3 is built from 15 residues. The trim removed 6 bases at V and 5 bases at J, leaving 7 bases unmatched. Germline V gene lookup returns CDR1 MNHEY and CDR2 SMNVEV (reference sequence).

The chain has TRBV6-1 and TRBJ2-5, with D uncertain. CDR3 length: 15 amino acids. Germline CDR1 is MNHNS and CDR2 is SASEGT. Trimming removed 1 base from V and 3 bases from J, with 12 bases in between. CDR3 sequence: CASSEGLAVEETQYF. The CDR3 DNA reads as TGTGCCAGCAGTGAAGGACTCGCGGTTGAAGAGACCCAGTACTTC.

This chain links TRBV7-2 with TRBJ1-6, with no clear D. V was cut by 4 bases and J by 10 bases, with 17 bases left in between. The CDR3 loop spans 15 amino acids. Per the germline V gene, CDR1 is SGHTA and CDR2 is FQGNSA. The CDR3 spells CASSSRGVGRSPLHF. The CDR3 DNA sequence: TGTGCCAGCAGCTCCCGCGGGGTCGGCCGGTCACCCCTCCACTTT.

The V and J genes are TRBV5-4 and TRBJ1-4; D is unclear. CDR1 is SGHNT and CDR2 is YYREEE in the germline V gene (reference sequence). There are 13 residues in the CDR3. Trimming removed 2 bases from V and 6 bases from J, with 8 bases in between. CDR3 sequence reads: CASSFPGDEKLFF. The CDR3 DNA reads TGTGCCAGCAGCTTTCCGGGAGATGAAAAACTGTTTTTT.

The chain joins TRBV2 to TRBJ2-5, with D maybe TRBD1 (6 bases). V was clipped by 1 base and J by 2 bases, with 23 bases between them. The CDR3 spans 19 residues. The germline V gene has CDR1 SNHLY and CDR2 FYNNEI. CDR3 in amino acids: CASSEGESWDTYFQETQYF. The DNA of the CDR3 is TGTGCCAGCAGTGAAGGGGAATCCTGGGACACCTACTTTCAAGAGACCCAGTACTTC.

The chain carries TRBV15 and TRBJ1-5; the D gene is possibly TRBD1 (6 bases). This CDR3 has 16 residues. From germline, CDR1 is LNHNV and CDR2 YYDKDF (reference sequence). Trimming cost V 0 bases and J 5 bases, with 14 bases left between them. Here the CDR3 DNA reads TGTGCCACCAGCAGAGATACAGGGACCTGGGATCAGCCCCAGCATTTT. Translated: CATSRDTGTWDQPQHF.

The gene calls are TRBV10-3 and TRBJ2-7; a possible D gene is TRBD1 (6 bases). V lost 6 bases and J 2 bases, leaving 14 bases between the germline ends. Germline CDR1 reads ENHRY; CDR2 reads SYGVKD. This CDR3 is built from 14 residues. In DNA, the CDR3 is TGTGCCATCAGACCTGGGGGCCAGACCTACGAGCAGTACTTC. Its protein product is CAIRPGGQTYEQYF.

Here the CDR3 reads CATSNTGFRDTEAFF. The CDR3, as DNA: TGTGCCACCAGCAATACAGGTTTTCGGGACACTGAAGCTTTCTTT. The V gene is TRBV15, the J gene TRBJ1-1, with D maybe TRBD1 (5 bases). The CDR3 sequence is 15 residues long. Trimming removed 4 bases from V and 3 bases from J, with 15 bases in between. The germline V gene has CDR1 LNHNV and CDR2 YYDKDF (reference sequence).

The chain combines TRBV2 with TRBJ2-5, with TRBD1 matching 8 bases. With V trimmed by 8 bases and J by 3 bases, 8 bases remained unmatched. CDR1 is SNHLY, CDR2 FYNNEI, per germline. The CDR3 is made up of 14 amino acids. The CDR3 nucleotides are TGTGCCAGCGGACAGGGACGTAGAAAAGAGACCCAGTACTTC. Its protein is CASGQGRRKETQYF. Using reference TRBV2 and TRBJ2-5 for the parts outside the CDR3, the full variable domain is EPEVTQTPSHQVTQMGQEVILRCVPISNHLYFYWYRQILGQKVEFLVSFYNNEISEKSEIFDDQFSVERPDGSNFTLKIRSTKLEDSAMYFCASGQGRRKETQYFGPGTRLLVL.

CDR3 nucleotides: TGTGCCAGCAGCCGTTCCGGACAGGGGGCCGGGGAGCCCCAGCATTTT. Translation gives CASSRSGQGAGEPQHF. The V gene is TRBV7-2, the J gene TRBJ1-5; TRBD1 aligns across 11 bases. V gave up 5 bases and J gave up 8 bases; unmatched junction bases: 11. The CDR3 consists of 16 residues. Germline loops: CDR1 SGHTA, CDR2 FQGNSA.

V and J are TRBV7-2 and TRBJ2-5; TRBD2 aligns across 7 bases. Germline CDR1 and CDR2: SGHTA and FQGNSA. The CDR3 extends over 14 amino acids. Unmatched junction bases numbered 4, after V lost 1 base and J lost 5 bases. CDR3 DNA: TGTGCCAGCAGCTTAGATCGGGGAGGGGAGACCCAGTACTTC. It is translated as CASSLDRGGETQYF.

The CDR3 reads CASSATVITGELFF. The CDR3 nucleotides read TGTGCCAGCAGCGCAACAGTTATCACCGGGGAGCTGTTTTTT. The chain has TRBV9 and TRBJ2-2; unclear D gene. Per the germline V gene, CDR1 is SGDLS and CDR2 is YYNGEE. Trimming removed 3 bases from V and 4 bases from J, with 10 bases in between. This CDR3 has 14 amino acids. Using reference TRBV9 and TRBJ2-2 for the parts outside the CDR3, the full variable domain is DSGVTQTPKHLITATGQRVTLRCSPRSGDLSVYWYQQSLDQGLQFLIQYYNGEERAKGNILERFSAQQFPDLHSELNLSSLELGDSALYFCASSATVITGELFFGEGSRLTVL.

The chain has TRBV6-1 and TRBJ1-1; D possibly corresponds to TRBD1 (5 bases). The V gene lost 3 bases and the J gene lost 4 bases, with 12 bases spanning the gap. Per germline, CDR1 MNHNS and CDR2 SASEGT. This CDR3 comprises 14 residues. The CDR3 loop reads CASSDLGDSTEAFF. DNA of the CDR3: TGTGCCAGCAGTGATCTAGGGGACTCCACTGAAGCTTTCTTT.

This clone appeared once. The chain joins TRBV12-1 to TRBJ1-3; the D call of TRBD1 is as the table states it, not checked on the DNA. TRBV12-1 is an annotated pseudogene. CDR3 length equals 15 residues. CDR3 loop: CASRRENSRGNTIYF. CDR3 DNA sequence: TGTGCCAGCAGGCGCGAAAACAGCAGAGGAAACACCATATATTTT.

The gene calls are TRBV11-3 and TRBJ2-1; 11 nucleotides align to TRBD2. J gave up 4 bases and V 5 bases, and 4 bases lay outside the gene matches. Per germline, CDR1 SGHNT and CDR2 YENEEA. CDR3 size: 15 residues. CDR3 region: CASSDTSGSYNEQFF. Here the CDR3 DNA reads TGTGCCAGCAGCGATACTAGCGGGAGTTACAATGAGCAGTTCTTC. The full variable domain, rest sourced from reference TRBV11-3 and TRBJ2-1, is EAGVVQSPRYKIIEKKQPVAFWCNPISGHNTLYWYLQNLGQGPELLIRYENEEAVDDSQLPKDRFSAERLKGVDSTLKIQPAELGDSAVYLCASSDTSGSYNEQFFGPGTRLTVL.

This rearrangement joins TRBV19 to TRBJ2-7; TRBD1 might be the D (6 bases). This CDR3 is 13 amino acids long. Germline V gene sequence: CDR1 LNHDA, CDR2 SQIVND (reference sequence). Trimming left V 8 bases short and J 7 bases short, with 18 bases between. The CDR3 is CASAGTPLREQYF. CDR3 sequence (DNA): TGTGCCAGTGCCGGGACACCTCTGAGGGAGCAGTACTTC.